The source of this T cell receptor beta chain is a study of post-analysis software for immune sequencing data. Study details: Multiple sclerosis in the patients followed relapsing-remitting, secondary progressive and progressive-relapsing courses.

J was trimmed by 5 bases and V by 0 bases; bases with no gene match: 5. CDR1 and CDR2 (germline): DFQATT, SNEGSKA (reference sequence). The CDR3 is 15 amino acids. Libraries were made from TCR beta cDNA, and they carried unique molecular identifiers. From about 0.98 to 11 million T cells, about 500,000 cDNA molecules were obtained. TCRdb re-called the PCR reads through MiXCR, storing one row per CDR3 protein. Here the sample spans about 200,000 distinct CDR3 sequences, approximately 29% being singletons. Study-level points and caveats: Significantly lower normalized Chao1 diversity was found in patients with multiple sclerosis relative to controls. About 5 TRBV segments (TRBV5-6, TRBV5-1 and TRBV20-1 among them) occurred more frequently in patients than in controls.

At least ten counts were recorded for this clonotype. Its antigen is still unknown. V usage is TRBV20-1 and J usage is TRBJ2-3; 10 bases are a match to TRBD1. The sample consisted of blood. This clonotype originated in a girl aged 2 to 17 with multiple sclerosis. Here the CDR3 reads CSARDPTGGVDTQYF. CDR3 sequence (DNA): TGCAGTGCTAGAGATCCGACAGGGGGCGTAGATACGCAGTATTTT.